This is a list of T cell receptor beta chains from one sample in a study of T cell repertoires in ileal Crohn's disease. This table comes from immunoSEQ multiplex PCR, and its TCRdb copy is limited to in-frame clones, with some not included. The table shows 6,000 to 7,500 clones, with roughly 76% occurring only once. The sample comprised ileal tissue. These receptors came from an adult with Crohn's disease. CDR3s include the opening cysteine and the closing phenylalanine or tryptophan. The D gene is left open where the match is weak. Clone size is given for some rows only: seen once, a few or many times, or a class if the clone is expanded.

j_call: TRBJ2-5; clone_size: .; d_call: .; v_call: TRBV7-7; cdr3_nt: TGTGCTAGCAGCTCGGGAGAGACCCAGTACTTC; cdr3_aa: CASSSGETQYF
j_call: TRBJ2-7; clone_size: .; d_call: .; v_call: TRBV5-4; cdr3_nt: TGTGCCAGCAGCCCTAGGGGCTCCTACGAGCAGTACTTC; cdr3_aa: CASSPRGSYEQYF
j_call: TRBJ1-2; clone_size: .; d_call: TRBD1; v_call: TRBV2; cdr3_nt: TGTGCCAGCAGTGTCACAGGGGAAGTGCATGGCTACACCTTC; cdr3_aa: CASSVTGEVHGYTF
j_call: TRBJ2-1; clone_size: .; d_call: TRBD2; v_call: TRBV11-2; cdr3_nt: TGTGCCAGCAGCTTGGAAAGACTAGCGGGAGAGGGGCAGTTCTTC; cdr3_aa: CASSLERLAGEGQFF
j_call: TRBJ2-1; clone_size: .; d_call: .; v_call: TRBV30; cdr3_nt: TGTGCCTGGAGCCCCAGTCCCGCGGGCTATGAGCAGTTCTTC; cdr3_aa: CAWSPSPAGYEQFF
j_call: TRBJ2-1; clone_size: few; d_call: TRBD2; v_call: TRBV15; cdr3_nt: TGTGCCACCAGCGACTCCCTTTATTCGGGAGGGCGGAATGAGCAGTTCTTC; cdr3_aa: CATSDSLYSGGRNEQFF
j_call: TRBJ2-5; clone_size: .; d_call: TRBD1; v_call: TRBV18; cdr3_nt: TGTGCCAGCTCACCAAGGGTCGCAGGGGGCGTCGGAGAGACCCAGTACTTC; cdr3_aa: CASSPRVAGGVGETQYF
j_call: TRBJ2-1; clone_size: .; d_call: TRBD2; v_call: TRBV6-1; cdr3_nt: TGTGCCAGCGGCCCACTAGCGGGGGTGCCAAATGAGCAGTTCTTC; cdr3_aa: CASGPLAGVPNEQFF
j_call: TRBJ2-7; clone_size: .; d_call: TRBD1; v_call: TRBV4-1; cdr3_nt: TGCGCCAGCAGCCCAGACAGGGACTACGAGCAGTACTTC; cdr3_aa: CASSPDRDYEQYF
j_call: TRBJ1-6; clone_size: .; d_call: TRBD1; v_call: TRBV5-1; cdr3_nt: TGCGCCAGCAGCTTGTGGGACAGTAATTCACCCCTCCACTTT; cdr3_aa: CASSLWDSNSPLHF
j_call: TRBJ1-4; clone_size: .; d_call: TRBD1; v_call: TRBV6-6; cdr3_nt: TGTGCCAGCAGTGACAGGGGGGGTAATGAAAAACTGTTTTTT; cdr3_aa: CASSDRGGNEKLFF
j_call: TRBJ2-1; clone_size: .; d_call: TRBD2; v_call: TRBV11-2; cdr3_nt: TGTGCCAGCAGCCCGCCCAGCGGGAGGGCCTCCCGTGAGCAGTTCTTC; cdr3_aa: CASSPPSGRASREQFF
j_call: TRBJ2-7; clone_size: .; d_call: .; v_call: TRBV21-1; cdr3_nt: TGTGCCAGCAGCAGGGGAAATGCGGGCTCCTACGAGCAGTACTTC; cdr3_aa: CASSRGNAGSYEQYF
j_call: TRBJ1-5; clone_size: .; d_call: .; v_call: TRBV25-1; cdr3_nt: TGTGCCAGCAGTGATAAGGGGATCCAGCCCCAGCATTTT; cdr3_aa: CASSDKGIQPQHF
j_call: TRBJ1-1; clone_size: .; d_call: .; v_call: TRBV18; cdr3_nt: TGTGCCAGCTCACCTACCAGGGGAACTGAAGCTTTCTTT; cdr3_aa: CASSPTRGTEAFF
j_call: TRBJ2-5; clone_size: .; d_call: TRBD2; v_call: TRBV2; cdr3_nt: TGTGCCAGCAGCGTAGCGGGAGCTTTAACTCGCGAGACCCAGTACTTC; cdr3_aa: CASSVAGALTRETQYF
j_call: TRBJ2-5; clone_size: .; d_call: TRBD1; v_call: TRBV4-1; cdr3_nt: TGCGCCAGCAGCCAACAACAGGGGACCGTCCCAGGGACCCAGTACTTC; cdr3_aa: CASSQQQGTVPGTQYF
j_call: TRBJ1-6; clone_size: .; d_call: TRBD1; v_call: TRBV5-1; cdr3_nt: TGCGCCAGCGGGACAGGGAATTCACCCCTCCACTTT; cdr3_aa: CASGTGNSPLHF
j_call: TRBJ2-7; clone_size: .; d_call: TRBD1; v_call: TRBV25-1; cdr3_nt: TGTGCCAGCAGTGGGCGGGACAGGTACTCCTACGAGCAGTACTTC; cdr3_aa: CASSGRDRYSYEQYF
j_call: TRBJ1-4; clone_size: .; d_call: .; v_call: TRBV5-1; cdr3_nt: TGCGCCAGCAGCTTGGGAGGACAAGAGATGAAAGAACTGTTTTTT; cdr3_aa: CASSLGGQEMKELFF
j_call: TRBJ2-2; clone_size: .; d_call: TRBD2; v_call: TRBV30; cdr3_nt: TGTGCCTGGAGTGTAGGCGCTAGCGGCAGGACCGGGGAGCTGTTTTTT; cdr3_aa: CAWSVGASGRTGELFF
j_call: TRBJ1-3; clone_size: .; d_call: TRBD1; v_call: TRBV5-5; cdr3_nt: TGTGCCAGCAGCAGAGGGTCAGGGGGTGCCTATTTT; cdr3_aa: CASSRGSGGAYF
j_call: TRBJ2-7; clone_size: .; d_call: .; v_call: TRBV5-1; cdr3_nt: TGCGCCAGCAGCTTGTTGCCCCCCCCACAAGACTACGAGCAGTACTTC; cdr3_aa: CASSLLPPPQDYEQYF
j_call: TRBJ1-1; clone_size: .; d_call: .; v_call: TRBV27; cdr3_nt: TGTGCCAGCAGTATCCACAGGAACACTGAAGCTTTCTTT; cdr3_aa: CASSIHRNTEAFF
j_call: TRBJ1-5; clone_size: .; d_call: TRBD1; v_call: TRBV10-3; cdr3_nt: TGTGCCATCAGCGCCAGCAACAGGGGCCCCAATCAGCCCCAGCATTTT; cdr3_aa: CAISASNRGPNQPQHF
j_call: TRBJ2-1; clone_size: .; d_call: TRBD2; v_call: TRBV25-1; cdr3_nt: TGTGCCAGCGGTAGCGGGGGATTCTACAATGAGCAGTTCTTC; cdr3_aa: CASGSGGFYNEQFF
j_call: TRBJ2-3; clone_size: .; d_call: TRBD2; v_call: TRBV5-4; cdr3_nt: TGTGCCAGCAGCATAAGACTAGCGGGGAGCACAGATACGCAGTATTTT; cdr3_aa: CASSIRLAGSTDTQYF
j_call: TRBJ1-2; clone_size: once; d_call: .; v_call: TRBV7-2; cdr3_nt: TGTGCCAGCAGCTTGGTAGGGGTGGGAGGCTACACCTTC; cdr3_aa: CASSLVGVGGYTF
j_call: TRBJ2-1; clone_size: few; d_call: TRBD2; v_call: TRBV28; cdr3_nt: TGTGCCAGCAGTTCGGGGGAGGGCTCCTACAATGAGCAGTTCTTC; cdr3_aa: CASSSGEGSYNEQFF
j_call: TRBJ2-7; clone_size: .; d_call: .; v_call: TRBV6-5; cdr3_nt: TGTGCCAGCAGTTACTCCCAAGCGGAAGGTTACGAGCAGTACTTC; cdr3_aa: CASSYSQAEGYEQYF
j_call: TRBJ2-7; clone_size: once; d_call: TRBD1; v_call: TRBV10-3; cdr3_nt: TGTGCCATCAGTGAGTCCCCGACAGGGGGCGAGCAGTACTTC; cdr3_aa: CAISESPTGGEQYF
j_call: TRBJ2-1; clone_size: once; d_call: .; v_call: TRBV29-1; cdr3_nt: TGCAGCGTTGAAGACCCAGCCCGGGGGCAGTTCTTC; cdr3_aa: CSVEDPARGQFF
j_call: TRBJ2-7; clone_size: .; d_call: .; v_call: TRBV27; cdr3_nt: TGTGCCAGCAGTTTACGGGCGGGATTCGGGTACGAGCAGTACTTC; cdr3_aa: CASSLRAGFGYEQYF
j_call: TRBJ1-2; clone_size: once; d_call: TRBD1; v_call: TRBV7-9; cdr3_nt: TGTGCCAGCAGCCCCGGACAGGACTATGGCTACACCTTC; cdr3_aa: CASSPGQDYGYTF
j_call: TRBJ2-1; clone_size: .; d_call: TRBD2; v_call: TRBV19; cdr3_nt: TGTGCGCCATTGCCCCCAGCGGGAGAATACAATGAGCAGTTCTTC; cdr3_aa: CAPLPPAGEYNEQFF
j_call: TRBJ2-7; clone_size: .; d_call: TRBD2; v_call: TRBV7-2; cdr3_nt: TGTGCCAGCAGCTTAGCTGCTAGCGGAGACTCCTACGAGCAGTACTTC; cdr3_aa: CASSLAASGDSYEQYF
j_call: TRBJ2-3; clone_size: once; d_call: .; v_call: TRBV5-1; cdr3_nt: TGCGCCAGCAGGTCCGGGAAGGGTTATACGCAGTATTTT; cdr3_aa: CASRSGKGYTQYF
j_call: TRBJ2-1; clone_size: few; d_call: .; v_call: TRBV21-1; cdr3_nt: TGTGCCAGCAGCAAAGTGGGGCGGAGGGCACTCTCCCAGGCCTACAATGAGCAGTTCTTC; cdr3_aa: CASSKVGRRALSQAYNEQFF
j_call: TRBJ2-3; clone_size: few; d_call: .; v_call: TRBV15; cdr3_nt: TGTGCCACCAGCAGACAGGGCACTCCCCAGCCCCCGGATACGCAGTATTTT; cdr3_aa: CATSRQGTPQPPDTQYF
j_call: TRBJ2-1; clone_size: .; d_call: TRBD2; v_call: TRBV5-6; cdr3_nt: TGTGCCAGCAGCCTTACTAGCGGGAGTAGAGTGGGTGAGCAGTTCTTC; cdr3_aa: CASSLTSGSRVGEQFF
j_call: TRBJ2-1; clone_size: once; d_call: TRBD2; v_call: TRBV5-1; cdr3_nt: TGCGCCAGCAGCTTGGATGGTATCGGGACTAGCGGGGCCTCCTACAATGAGCAGTTCTTC; cdr3_aa: CASSLDGIGTSGASYNEQFF
j_call: TRBJ2-6; clone_size: .; d_call: .; v_call: TRBV6-4; cdr3_nt: TGTGCCAGCAGTGACTCGACTTCTGGGGCCAACGTCCTGACTTTC; cdr3_aa: CASSDSTSGANVLTF